The clone carrying this T cell receptor (beta chain) showed up just once. The data derive from a study of CD8+CD57+ T cells in acquired aplastic anemia. CDR3 size: 13 residues. The germline CDR1 and CDR2 sequences are LNHNV and YYDKDF (reference sequence). V lost 5 bases and J 6 bases, leaving 12 bases between the germline ends. The use of genomic DNA as template underpinned the TCR beta VDJ and CDR3 profiling. Each CDR3 protein is one row after TCRdb ran MiXCR on the reads. The sample holds about 48,000 distinct CDR3 sequences, approximately 78% seen once. The V gene is TRBV15, the J gene TRBJ2-3, with D possibly called TRBD1 or TRBD2 (6 bases each). The clonotype comes from a human donor in good health, serving as a control. The sample was sorted CD4+, CD8+, or CD8+CD57+ T cells (not recorded which) from PBMCs. The CDR3 reads CATSGGGSDTQYF. The CDR3 DNA sequence: TGTGCCACCAGCGGAGGGGGGTCGGATACGCAGTATTTT.